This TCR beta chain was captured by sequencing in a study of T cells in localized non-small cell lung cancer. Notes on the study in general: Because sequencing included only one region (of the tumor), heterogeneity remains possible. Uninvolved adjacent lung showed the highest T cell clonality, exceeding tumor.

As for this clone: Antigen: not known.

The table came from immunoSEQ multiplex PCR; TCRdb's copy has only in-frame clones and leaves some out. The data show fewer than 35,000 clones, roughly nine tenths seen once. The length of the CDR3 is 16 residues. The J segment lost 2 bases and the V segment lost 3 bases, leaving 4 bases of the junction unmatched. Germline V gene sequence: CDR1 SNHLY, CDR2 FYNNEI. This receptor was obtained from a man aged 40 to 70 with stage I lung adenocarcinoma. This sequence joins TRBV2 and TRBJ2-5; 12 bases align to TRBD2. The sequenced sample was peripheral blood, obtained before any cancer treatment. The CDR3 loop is CASSDLAGGWQETQYF. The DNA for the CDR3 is TGTGCCAGCAGTGATCTAGCGGGGGGGTGGCAAGAGACCCAGTACTTC.